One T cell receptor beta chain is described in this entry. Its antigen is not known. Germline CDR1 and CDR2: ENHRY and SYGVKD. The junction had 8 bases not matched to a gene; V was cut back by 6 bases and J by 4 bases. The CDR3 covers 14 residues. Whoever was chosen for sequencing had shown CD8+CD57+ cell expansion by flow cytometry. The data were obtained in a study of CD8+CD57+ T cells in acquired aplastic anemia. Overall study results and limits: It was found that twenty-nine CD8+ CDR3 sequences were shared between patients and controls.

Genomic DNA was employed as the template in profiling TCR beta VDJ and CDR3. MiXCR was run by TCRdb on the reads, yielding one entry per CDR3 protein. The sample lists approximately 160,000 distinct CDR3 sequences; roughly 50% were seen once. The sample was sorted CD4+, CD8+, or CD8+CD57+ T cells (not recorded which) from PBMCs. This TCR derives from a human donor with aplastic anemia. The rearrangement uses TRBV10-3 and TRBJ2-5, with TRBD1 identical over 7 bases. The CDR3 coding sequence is TGTGCCATCAGCCCCGACAGGGACAGAGAGACCCAGTACTTC. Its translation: CAISPDRDRETQYF.